This TCR beta chain was captured by sequencing in a study of blood T cells in healthy people across ages. Sample-barcoded 5' priming and a J-beta primer mix drove a second PCR of about 6 to 11 cycles. MiXCR, applied by TCRdb to the 5' RACE reads, yields one record per CDR3 protein. The sample lists over 1,500,000 distinct CDR3 sequences, less than 50% seen once, with over 2% in the top ten. This CDR3 is 15 amino acids long. Source material: blood. This TCR was sampled from a woman in her thirties or forties in good health. V usage is TRBV21-1 and J usage is TRBJ2-3; TRBD1, the table's D call, was not compared with the DNA. TRBV21-1 corresponds to a pseudogene. DNA for the CDR3: TGTGCCAGCCCGGGACAGAAGAAGGTCACAGATACGCAGTATTTT. This codes for CASPGQKKVTDTQYF.